This T cell receptor (beta chain) originates from a study of molecular identifiers for immune sequencing clone quantification. Broader study findings: Same-barcode identical TCR molecules could make highly expanded clones look smaller than they are. More than 99% of effector molecules, versus under 1% of naive-cell molecules, belonged to clones above 20 RNA copies.

This clonotype was counted many times. Its target is not known. MiXCR, applied by TCRdb to the PCR reads, yields one record per CDR3 protein. The sample lists nearly 650,000 distinct CDR3 sequences; roughly 27% were seen once. Naive CD8 library inputs spanned about 17,000 to 1,000,000 sorted cells and 10%, 30% or 50% RNA. CDR3 length: 11 amino acids. Per the germline V gene, CDR1 is SGHTA and CDR2 is FQGNSA. V lost 3 bases, J lost 8 bases, and 5 bases lay in between. The clonotype comes from a human donor in good health. Some libraries in this study had Jurkat cell RNA spiked in. The chain joins TRBV7-2 to TRBJ2-1, with D unresolved. Sequencing input: naive CD8+ T cells from blood, with Jurkat cell RNA spiked in. Subset noted: FACS-sorted CD8+CD4-CCR7+CD45RA+ naive T cells. CDR3 sequence reads: CASSFWDEQFF. The DNA of the CDR3 is TGTGCCAGCAGCTTTTGGGATGAGCAGTTCTTC.